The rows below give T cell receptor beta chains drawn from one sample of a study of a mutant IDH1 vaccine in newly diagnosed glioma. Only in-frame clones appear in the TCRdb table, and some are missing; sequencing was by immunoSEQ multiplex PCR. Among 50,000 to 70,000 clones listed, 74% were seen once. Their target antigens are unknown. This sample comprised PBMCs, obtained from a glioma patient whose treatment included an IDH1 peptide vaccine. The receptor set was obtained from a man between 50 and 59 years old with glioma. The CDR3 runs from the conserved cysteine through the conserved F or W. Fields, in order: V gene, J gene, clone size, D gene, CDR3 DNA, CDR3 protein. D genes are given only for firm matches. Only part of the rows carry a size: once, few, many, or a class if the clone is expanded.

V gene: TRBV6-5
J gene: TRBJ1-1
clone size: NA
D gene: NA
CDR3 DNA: TGTGCCAGCAAAGGGGTCCCGATGAACACTGAAGCTTTCTTT
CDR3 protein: CASKGVPMNTEAFF

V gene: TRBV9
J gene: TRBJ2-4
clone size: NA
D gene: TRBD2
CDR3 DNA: TGTGCCAGCAGCAAAAATGGACTAGCGGGGGTTACGAACATTCAGTACTTC
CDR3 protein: CASSKNGLAGVTNIQYF

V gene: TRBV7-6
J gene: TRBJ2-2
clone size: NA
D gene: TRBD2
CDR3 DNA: TGTGCCAGCAGCGTTCTAGCGGGGGGGCCCTCCGGGGAGCTGTTTTTT
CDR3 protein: CASSVLAGGPSGELFF

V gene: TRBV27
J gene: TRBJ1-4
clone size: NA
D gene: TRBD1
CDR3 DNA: TGTGCCAGCCAGGGGACAGGGGATGAAAAACTGTTTTTT
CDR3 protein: CASQGTGDEKLFF

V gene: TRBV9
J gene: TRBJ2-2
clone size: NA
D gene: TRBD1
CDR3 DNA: TGTGCCAGCACCAGAAGGACAGGGTTGACCGGGGAGCTGTTTTTT
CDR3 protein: CASTRRTGLTGELFF

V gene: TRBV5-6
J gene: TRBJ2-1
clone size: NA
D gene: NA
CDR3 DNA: TGTGCCAGCACCTCGGGCGGGGTCGTCAATGAGCAGTTCTTC
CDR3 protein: CASTSGGVVNEQFF

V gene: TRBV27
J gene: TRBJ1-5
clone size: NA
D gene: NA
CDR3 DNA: TGTGCCAGCGGAAAGGTGGATCAGCCCCAGCATTTT
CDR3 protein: CASGKVDQPQHF

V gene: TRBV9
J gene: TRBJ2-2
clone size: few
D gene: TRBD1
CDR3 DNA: TGTGCCAGCAGCAGACGTGGACAGGGCTCCGGGGAGCTGTTTTTT
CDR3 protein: CASSRRGQGSGELFF

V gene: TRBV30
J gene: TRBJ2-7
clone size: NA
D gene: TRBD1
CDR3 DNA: TGTGCCTGGAGTCCTCGACAGGGCTTGGGGGAGCAGTACTTC
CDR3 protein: CAWSPRQGLGEQYF

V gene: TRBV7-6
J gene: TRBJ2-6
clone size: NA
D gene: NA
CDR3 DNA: TGTGCCAGCAGCTTAGTTTCTGGGGCCAACGTCCTGACTTTC
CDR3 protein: CASSLVSGANVLTF

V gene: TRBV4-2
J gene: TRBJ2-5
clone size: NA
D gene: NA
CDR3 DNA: TGTGCCAGCAGCCAAGGACAGCTGGGTCAAGAGACCCAGTACTTC
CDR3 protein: CASSQGQLGQETQYF